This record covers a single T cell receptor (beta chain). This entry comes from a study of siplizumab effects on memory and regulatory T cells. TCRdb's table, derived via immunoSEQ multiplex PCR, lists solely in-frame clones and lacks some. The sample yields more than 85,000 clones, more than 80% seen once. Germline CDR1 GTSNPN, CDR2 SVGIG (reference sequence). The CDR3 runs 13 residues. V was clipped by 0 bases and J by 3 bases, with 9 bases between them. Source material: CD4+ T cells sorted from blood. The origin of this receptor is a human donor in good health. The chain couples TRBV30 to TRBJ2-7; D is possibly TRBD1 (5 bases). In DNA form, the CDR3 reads TGTGCCTGGAGTGTCCCAGGGAACTACGAGCAGTACTTC. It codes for CAWSVPGNYEQYF.